This T cell receptor beta chain appears in the sequencing data of a study of T cell responses to AZD1222 COVID-19 vaccine. The V segment lost 6 bases and the J segment 6 bases; nucleotides outside the gene matches: 8. Germline CDR1 is MNHEY and CDR2 is SVGAGI. The CDR3 consists of 14 residues. Clones were read by immunoSEQ multiplex PCR, and TCRdb kept only the in-frame ones, dropping some. Here the sample spans 150,000 to 200,000 clones, almost 95% being singletons. V and J are TRBV6-5 and TRBJ1-1; the match to TRBD1 covers 9 bases. The sample here was peripheral blood, taken on day 0 of AZD1222 vaccination. The clonotype was recovered from an adult in good health. CDR3 DNA: TGTGCCAGCAGGCCCCGGGACAGGGTGCCTGAAGCTTTCTTT. The encoded protein is CASRPRDRVPEAFF.